Presented here are 27 T cell receptor beta chains from one specimen sequenced in a study of OX40 agonist ivuxolimab in advanced cancers. Data came from immunoSEQ multiplex PCR; TCRdb stores just in-frame clones and leaves some out. The profile shows over 55,000 clones, 80% to 90% of them singletons. The specimen was CD4+ or CD8+ T cells sorted from blood, collected in a trial of the OX40 agonist ivuxolimab. These receptor sequences come from an adult with an advanced solid tumor such as melanoma, head and neck, liver or kidney cancer.

Only a few counts were recorded for this clone. The V and J genes are TRBV13 and TRBJ1-1; D is perhaps TRBD1 (6 bases). The CDR3 length is 17 residues. CDR1 is PRHDT and CDR2 is FYEKMQ in the germline V gene (reference sequence). The V end was cut by 8 bases, the J end by 1 base, with 23 bases between. The chain's CDR3 is CASQRAGVFYPNTEAFF. CDR3 in DNA: TGTGCCAGCCAAAGGGCAGGGGTCTTTTATCCGAACACTGAAGCTTTCTTT.

V gene TRBV6-1 combines with J gene TRBJ1-1; TRBD1 matches at 7 bases. After removal of 2 bases from V and 4 bases from J, the junction contained 4 bases not matched to a gene. The CDR3 spans 14 residues. The germline CDR1 and CDR2 sequences are MNHNS and SASEGT. DNA for the CDR3: TGTGCCAGCAGTGAAAGGCAGGGGGTCACTGAAGCTTTCTTT. Its protein product is CASSERQGVTEAFF.

The chain links TRBV11-3 to TRBJ2-3, with D possibly called TRBD1 or TRBD2 (5 bases each). The V end was cut by 5 bases, the J end by 8 bases, with 14 bases between. The CDR3 covers 13 residues. In germline, CDR1 is SGHNT, CDR2 YENEEA. This CDR3 is CASSPGTTSTQYF. In DNA form, the CDR3 reads TGTGCCAGCAGCCCCGGGACCACCTCTACGCAGTATTTT.

The J gene is TRBJ1-1, the V gene TRBV5-1; D is unresolved. The germline V and J ends were trimmed by 0 bases and 10 bases, with 13 bases remaining between them. This CDR3 spans 13 amino acids. Germline V gene sequence: CDR1 SGHRS, CDR2 YFSETQ. The chain's CDR3 is CASSLDGEVGAFF. The CDR3 DNA sequence: TGCGCCAGCAGCTTGGACGGGGAAGTAGGAGCTTTCTTT.

This chain uses TRBV10-3 with TRBJ2-3; 11 bases match TRBD2. The CDR3 contains 15 residues. Germline V gene data show CDR1 as ENHRY and CDR2 as SYGVKD. V lost 8 bases, J lost 2 bases, and 6 bases stayed unmatched. The chain's CDR3 is CAIRKLAGVTDTQYF. In nucleotides, the CDR3 is TGTGCCATCCGCAAACTAGCGGGGGTCACAGATACGCAGTATTTT.

This clone occurred once. The chain joins TRBV28 to TRBJ1-2, with TRBD1 as a possible D gene (5 bases). Trimming stripped 5 bases from V and 0 bases from J, with 13 bases between. The CDR3 contains 15 residues. CDR1 and CDR2 from the germline V gene are MDHEN and SYDVKM. The CDR3 region has the DNA TGTGCCAGCAGTCCAAGGGGCCGATCTAACTATGGCTACACCTTC. Protein sequence: CASSPRGRSNYGYTF.

This chain joins TRBV11-2 and TRBJ1-3, with D unresolved. This CDR3 comprises 14 residues. The V and J ends lost 6 bases and 7 bases respectively, with 16 bases between them. From germline, CDR1 is SGHAT and CDR2 FQNNGV. CDR3 loop: CASSTLRAQNTIYF. The CDR3 region has the DNA TGTGCCAGCAGTACATTACGGGCCCAGAACACCATATATTTT.

The chain uses TRBV5-1 and TRBJ2-1; 8 nucleotides match TRBD1. The CDR3 loop spans 15 amino acids. V was pared by 4 bases and J by 2 bases, with 5 bases of the junction left unmatched. Looked up from germline, CDR1 is SGHRS and CDR2 is YFSETQ. As DNA, the CDR3 is TGCGCCAGCAGCGTAGACAGGGGACCCTACAATGAGCAGTTCTTC. It encodes CASSVDRGPYNEQFF.

The chain recombines TRBV5-4 with TRBJ1-2; D is possibly TRBD1 (5 bases). Germline CDR1 reads SGHNT; CDR2 reads YYREEE (reference sequence). The V end lost 0 bases, the J end lost 8 bases, and 11 bases lay between the germline ends. The CDR3 is 13 residues long. The CDR3 nucleotides are TGTGCCAGCAGCTTGGGAGGGGATAGGGGCTACACCTTC. Translation gives CASSLGGDRGYTF.

In its sample, this clone was seen once. The V call is TRBV19, the J call TRBJ1-5; weak D call: TRBD1 (5 bases). V lost 7 bases and J lost 1, with 14 bases in between. Germline CDR1 reads LNHDA; CDR2 reads SQIVND (reference sequence). CDR3 size: 15 residues. The CDR3 here is CASKLGVGSNQPQHF. The CDR3 nucleotides are TGTGCCAGTAAGTTAGGGGTAGGAAGCAATCAGCCCCAGCATTTT.

The chain joins TRBV18 to TRBJ1-4; 9 positions agree with TRBD1. The CDR3 is 15 residues long. In germline, CDR1 is KGHSH, CDR2 LQKENI. V shed 4 bases and J 7 bases; nucleotides not matched to a gene: 7. The CDR3 protein is CASSLSGTGREKLFF. CDR3 DNA sequence: TGTGCCAGCTCACTCTCCGGGACAGGGCGTGAAAAACTGTTTTTT.

The rearrangement uses TRBV28 and TRBJ2-7, with D possibly TRBD1 on 6 matching bases. The V and J ends lost 6 bases and 2 bases respectively, with 11 bases between them. Germline CDR1 reads MDHEN; CDR2 reads SYDVKM. The CDR3 is 13 amino acids. This CDR3 is CASRSTGPYEQYF. DNA of the CDR3: TGTGCCAGCAGATCGACAGGTCCCTACGAGCAGTACTTC.

The chain joins TRBV6-5 to TRBJ1-5; D is unclear. Germline V lookup: CDR1 MNHEY, CDR2 SVGAGI. This CDR3 spans 15 amino acids. Trimming pared 2 bases from V and 3 bases from J, leaving 11 bases between. This CDR3 is CASSYAPHLNQPQHF. The CDR3 DNA is TGTGCCAGCAGTTACGCGCCACATCTCAATCAGCCCCAGCATTTT.

This rearrangement joins TRBV18 to TRBJ2-1; 12 bases are a match to TRBD1. Unmatched junction bases numbered 9, after V lost 3 bases and J lost 3 bases. The CDR3 has 18 residues. CDR1 is KGHSH and CDR2 is LQKENI in the germline V gene. The CDR3 bases are TGTGCCAGCTCACCGGTCCCGGGACAGGGGGCCATCTACAATGAGCAGTTCTTC. It encodes CASSPVPGQGAIYNEQFF.

The rearrangement links TRBV28 to TRBJ2-3; no clear D gene. The V gene lost 3 bases and the J gene lost 3 bases, with 4 bases spanning the gap. Germline CDR1 is MDHEN and CDR2 is SYDVKM. The CDR3 loop spans 12 amino acids. The CDR3 DNA sequence: TGTGCCAGCAGTTTCCTAACAGATACGCAGTATTTT. It yields the protein CASSFLTDTQYF.

The chain is built from TRBV15 and TRBJ1-2, with D perhaps TRBD1 (5 bases). The CDR3 spans 14 residues. V lost 0 bases and J lost 5, with 10 bases in between. The germline V gene has CDR1 LNHNV and CDR2 YYDKDF (reference sequence). For the CDR3, the DNA is TGTGCCACCAGCAGAGAAGGGTCAGGGTATGGCTACACCTTC. It specifies CATSREGSGYGYTF.

The genes are TRBV6-1 and TRBJ1-4; 9 bases are a match to TRBD1. J gave up 7 bases and V 5 bases, and 5 bases lay outside the gene matches. Germline loops: CDR1 MNHNS, CDR2 SASEGT. This CDR3 has 14 residues. The CDR3 reads CASSLQGAREKLFF. The CDR3 coding sequence is TGTGCCAGCAGTCTACAGGGGGCGCGTGAAAAACTGTTTTTT.

The chain is built from TRBV18 and TRBJ2-7, with D uncertain. Trimming removed 4 bases from V and 2 bases from J, with 6 bases in between. Germline-derived CDR1 and CDR2 are KGHSH and LQKENI. CDR3 length: 12 amino acids. This CDR3 is CASSLQTYEQYF. CDR3 in DNA: TGTGCCAGCTCACTTCAAACCTACGAGCAGTACTTC.

This chain connects TRBV6-5 to TRBJ1-4; D remains unclear. The V gene's germline CDR1 is MNHEY and CDR2 SVGAGI. With 7 bases removed from V and 9 bases from J, the gap between germline ends came to 12 bases. The CDR3 is 12 amino acids. The CDR3 loop reads CASTSRGKKLFF. In DNA form, the CDR3 reads TGTGCCAGCACCTCGAGAGGAAAAAAACTGTTTTTT.

The rearrangement joins TRBV19 to TRBJ2-3, with D possibly TRBD2 on 6 matching bases. V lost 5 bases and J lost 1, with 10 bases in between. The germline V gene has CDR1 LNHDA and CDR2 SQIVND (reference sequence). There are 14 residues in the CDR3. CDR3 DNA sequence: TGTGCCAGTAGTCCCTGGGAGGGCACAGATACGCAGTATTTT. Its protein is CASSPWEGTDTQYF.

This clone was seen more than once but under ten times. CDR3 nucleotides: TGTGCCAGTAGTTGGCAGGGGCGGTTCAATCAGCCCCAGCATTTT. It yields the protein CASSWQGRFNQPQHF. The chain is built from TRBV19 and TRBJ1-5; D might be TRBD1 (6 bases). The CDR3 has 15 residues. Germline-derived CDR1 and CDR2 are LNHDA and SQIVND (reference sequence). V was pared by 5 bases and J by 3 bases, with 14 bases between.

The gene calls are TRBV9 and TRBJ2-3; possible D gene TRBD2, 5 bases. This CDR3 is built from 17 residues. The germline CDR1 and CDR2 sequences are SGDLS and YYNGEE. Trimming removed 1 base at V and 4 bases at J, with 19 bases between. The CDR3 region is CASSVTPYSSRADTQYF. The CDR3 DNA reads TGTGCCAGCAGCGTAACCCCTTATTCTAGCCGCGCAGATACGCAGTATTTT.

The chain combines TRBV5-1 with TRBJ1-4; tentatively, D is TRBD1 (5 bases). The CDR3 runs 15 residues. Germline CDR1 and CDR2: SGHRS and YFSETQ. V lost 6 bases and J 0 bases, leaving 12 bases between the germline ends. CDR3 region: CASTPLGATNEKLFF. The CDR3 DNA is TGCGCCAGCACTCCTCTGGGGGCAACTAATGAAAAACTGTTTTTT.

This chain joins TRBV6-5 and TRBJ2-7; TRBD2 might be the D (5 bases). The CDR3 totals 14 residues. CDR1 is MNHEY and CDR2 is SVGAGI in the germline V gene. The V end was cut by 7 bases, the J end by 2 bases, with 15 bases between. Here the CDR3 DNA reads TGTGCCAGCACCCCAGCGGACCTGCCCTACGAGCAGTACTTC. Protein: CASTPADLPYEQYF.

V gene TRBV15 combines with J gene TRBJ2-7; no reliable D call. The CDR3 is made up of 16 amino acids. Trimming took off 1 base at V and 4 bases at J, with 17 bases between the two ends. CDR1 is LNHNV, CDR2 YYDKDF, per germline (reference sequence). The DNA of the CDR3 is TGTGCCACCAGCAGAGCGTTGAGGTCGGGTTCGTACGAGCAGTACTTC. Its translation is CATSRALRSGSYEQYF. The full variable domain, rest sourced from reference TRBV15 and TRBJ2-7, is DAMVIQNPRYQVTQFGKPVTLSCSQTLNHNVMYWYQQKSSQAPKLLFHYYDKDFNNEADTPDNFQSRRPNTSFCFLDIRSPGLGDTAMYLCATSRALRSGSYEQYFGPGTRLTVT.

The V gene is TRBV6-6, the J gene TRBJ1-1, with D possibly being TRBD1 (5 bases). Looked up from germline, CDR1 is MNHNY and CDR2 is SVGAGI (reference sequence). The CDR3 runs 15 residues. The V end was cut by 4 bases, the J end by 0 bases, with 12 bases between. The CDR3 reads CASSWNNRMNTEAFF. In DNA form, the CDR3 reads TGTGCCAGCAGTTGGAATAACAGGATGAACACTGAAGCTTTCTTT.

About this clone: A junction end diverges from the germline sequence, so it may reflect a read error. This sequence joins TRBV6-4 and TRBJ1-1; D may be TRBD1 (6 bases). Germline CDR1 reads MRHNA; CDR2 reads SNTAGT. The CDR3 covers 13 residues. CDR3: CASREGGGSKAFF. The CDR3 DNA reads TGTGCCAGCCGTGAAGGGGGTGGCTCGAAAGCTTTCTTT.